This T cell receptor (beta chain) was recorded in a study of naive and memory T cell subsets. Study observations and caveats: Over 85% of naive TCR sequences appeared only once, unlike memory subsets.

Both TRBC1 and TRBC2 were covered by a beta constant-region primer of two equimolar oligonucleotides. Four rounds of PCR amplified the ligated cDNA using nested alpha and beta constant-region primers plus SP2. TCRdb passed the UMI-ligation and nested PCR reads through MiXCR, listing each CDR3 protein once. The repertoire includes 80,000 to 95,000 distinct CDR3 sequences, 8% to 9.5% of them detected once, and 1.2% sits in the top ten. This CDR3 contains 15 residues. The germline V gene has CDR1 SQVTM and CDR2 ANQGSEA. A note on this clonotype: Antigen specificity is unknown.

Cells stained for CD3, CD4, CD8, CD45RA, CD27 and viability were sorted into four CD45RA/CD27 subsets. The chain employs TRBV29-1 and TRBJ1-4, with D unclear. Sequenced input: naive CD8+ T cells from blood. The origin of this receptor is a human donor in good health. CDR3 residues: CKTTPRAVTNEKLFF. CDR3 DNA sequence: TGCAAAACTACCCCTCGGGCTGTCACTAATGAAAAACTGTTTTTT. The whole variable domain, filled in from reference TRBV29-1 and TRBJ1-4, reads SAVISQKPSRDICQRGTSLTIQCQVDSQVTMMFWYRQQPGQSLTLIATANQGSEATYESGFVIDKFPISRPNLTFSTLTVSNMSPEDSSIYLCKTTPRAVTNEKLFFGSGTQLSVL.